The clone carrying this TCR beta chain was observed a few times. Its antigen is unidentified. An end of the junction does not agree with germline; a read error may underlie this. TCRdb's copy holds only in-frame clones and misses some; the assay was immunoSEQ multiplex PCR. The sample lists over 50,000 clones, roughly 80% occurring once. This entry comes from a study of radiotherapy plus CTLA-4 blockade in lung cancer. Regarding the study as a whole: Early clone dynamics of blood T cells, plus interferon-beta, reportedly predicted response best.

Those with chemo-refractory metastatic non-small-cell lung cancer were treated with focal radiation combined with CTLA-4 blockade using ipilimumab. The CDR3 consists of 12 residues. Sequenced here: peripheral blood, sampled from a patient treated with radiotherapy plus ipilimumab. This chain joins TRBV23-1 and TRBJ2-1; 7 nucleotides align to TRBD2. TRBV23-1 counts as an open reading frame of uncertain function. The sequence was collected from a human donor with non-small cell lung cancer who had a complete response to radiotherapy plus ipilimumab. The DNA for the CDR3 is TGCGCCAGCAGTCAATGGGTAGCGGGCCTCCTCTTC. Protein: CASSQWVAGLLF.